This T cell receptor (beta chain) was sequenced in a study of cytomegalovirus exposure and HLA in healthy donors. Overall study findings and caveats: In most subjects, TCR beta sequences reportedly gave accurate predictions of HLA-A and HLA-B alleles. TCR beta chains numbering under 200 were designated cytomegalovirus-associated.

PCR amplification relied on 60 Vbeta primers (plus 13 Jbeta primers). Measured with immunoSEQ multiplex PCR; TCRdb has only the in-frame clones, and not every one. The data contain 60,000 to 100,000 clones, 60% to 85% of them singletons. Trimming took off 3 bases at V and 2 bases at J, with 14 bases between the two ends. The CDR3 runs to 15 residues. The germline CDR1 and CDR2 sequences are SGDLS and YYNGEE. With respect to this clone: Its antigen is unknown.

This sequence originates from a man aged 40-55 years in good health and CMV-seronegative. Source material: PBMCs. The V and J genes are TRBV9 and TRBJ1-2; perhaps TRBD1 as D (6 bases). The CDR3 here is CASSANREWNYGYTF. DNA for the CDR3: TGTGCCAGCAGCGCCAACAGGGAATGGAACTATGGCTACACCTTC.